This T cell receptor (beta chain) was identified during a study of T cells in Graves' hyperthyroidism and ophthalmopathy. Whole-study findings and limits: Ophthalmopathy, as predicted by the model, came a median around 7 months after the prediction.

There are a few counts of this clonotype. The antigen remains unidentified. The study included ophthalmopathy patients with Clinical Activity Score at least 3, NOSPECS grade at least 4 and duration under 3 months. The PBMCs were taken from under 12 ml of fresh peripheral blood. Amplification of TCR beta CDR3 regions was performed using RNA transcripts as template. The HTBI primer set served for first-round RT-PCR of the TCR CDR3. TCRdb called the multiplex PCR reads again in MiXCR, with one record for every CDR3 protein. The sample has under 550,000 distinct CDR3 sequences, less than 20% seen once. CDR3 length equals 14 residues. The germline V gene encodes CDR1 GTSNPN and CDR2 SVGIG (reference sequence). Trimming removed 5 bases from V and 4 bases from J, with 12 bases in between.

The receptor was isolated from a man aged 40-49 years with Graves' ophthalmopathy. Material: blood. The chain combines TRBV30 with TRBJ2-6; D is undetermined. The CDR3: CAWGQSPGANVLTF. CDR3 in DNA: TGTGCCTGGGGTCAATCTCCGGGGGCCAACGTCCTGACTTTC.